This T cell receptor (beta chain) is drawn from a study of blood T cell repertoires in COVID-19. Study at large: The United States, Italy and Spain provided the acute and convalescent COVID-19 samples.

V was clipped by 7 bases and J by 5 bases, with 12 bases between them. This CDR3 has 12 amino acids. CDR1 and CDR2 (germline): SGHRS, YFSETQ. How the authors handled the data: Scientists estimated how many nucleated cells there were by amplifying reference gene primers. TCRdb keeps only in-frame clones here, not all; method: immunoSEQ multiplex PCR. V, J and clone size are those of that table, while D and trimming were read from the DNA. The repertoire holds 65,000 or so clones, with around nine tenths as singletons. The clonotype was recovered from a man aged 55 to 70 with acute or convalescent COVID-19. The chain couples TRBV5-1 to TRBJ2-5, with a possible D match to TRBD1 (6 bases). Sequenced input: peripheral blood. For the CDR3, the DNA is TGCGCCAGCCGAACAGGGATGGAGACCCAGTACTTC. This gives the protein CASRTGMETQYF.